This T cell receptor (beta chain) was identified during a study of blood T cells in healthy people across ages. Whole-study findings and limits: In long-lived donors, naive CD4+ cell counts and diversity exceeded those of aged donors.

As concerns this clonotype: Its matching antigen is unknown.

The CDR3 length is 14 residues. The ends were cut back, 0 bases at V and 5 bases at J, with 11 bases in the middle. Germline CDR1 and CDR2: DFQATT and SNEGSKA (reference sequence). Through a sample-barcoded 5' primer and a J-beta primer mix, a second PCR was run for about 6 to 11 cycles. MiXCR, run by TCRdb on the 5' RACE reads, gives a single entry per CDR3 protein. In the table there are around 1,100,000 distinct CDR3 sequences, under 40% of which are singletons. The sample taken for sequencing was blood. This clonotype was sampled from a man aged 18-30 years in good health. The chain uses TRBV20-1 and TRBJ2-1; D assignment may be TRBD1 or TRBD2 (5 bases each). The CDR3 DNA sequence: TGCAGTGCTAGAGATGGGGGATACGACAATGAGCAGTTCTTC. Translating gives CSARDGGYDNEQFF.